The entry that follows covers one T cell receptor (beta chain) sequence. The data are from a study of blood T cell repertoires in COVID-19. Study context: The United States, Italy and Spain provided the acute and convalescent COVID-19 samples.

Ages ranged from about 18 to 89 years, with residence in 20 to 30 US areas. Participant reports of clinical history set cohort assignment. The recovered donors of Cohort 3 showed two negative PCRs, clearance, or symptom resolution. Method: immunoSEQ multiplex PCR; TCRdb's copy keeps in-frame clones and lacks some. Here the sample spans roughly 320,000 clones, about nine tenths being singletons. Looked up from germline, CDR1 is SGHNT and CDR2 is YENEEA. The CDR3 has 13 residues. Trimming removed 3 bases from V and 3 bases from J, with 9 bases in between. Sample: PBMCs or T cells enriched from blood (not recorded which). The chain combines TRBV11-3 with TRBJ2-7; D is ambiguous. The TCR was taken from a young man who had recovered from COVID-19. In DNA, the CDR3 is TGTGCCAGCAGCTTGACACTGAGCTACGAGCAGTACTTC. Translating gives CASSLTLSYEQYF.